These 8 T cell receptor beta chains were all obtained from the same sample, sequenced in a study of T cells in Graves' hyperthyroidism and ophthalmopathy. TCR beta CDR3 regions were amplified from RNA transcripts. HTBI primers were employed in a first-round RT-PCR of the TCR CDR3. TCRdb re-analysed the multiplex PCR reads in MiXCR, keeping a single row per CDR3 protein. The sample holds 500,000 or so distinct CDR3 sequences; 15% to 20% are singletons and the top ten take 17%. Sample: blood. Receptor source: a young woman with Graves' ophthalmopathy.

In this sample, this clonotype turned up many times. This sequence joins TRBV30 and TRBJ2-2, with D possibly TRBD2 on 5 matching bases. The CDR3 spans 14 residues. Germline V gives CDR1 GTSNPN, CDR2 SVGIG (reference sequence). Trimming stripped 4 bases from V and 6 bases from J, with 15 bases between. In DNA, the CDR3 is TGTGCCTGGACCCAGTCGCCGGAGGCCGGGGAGCTGTTTTTT. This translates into CAWTQSPEAGELFF. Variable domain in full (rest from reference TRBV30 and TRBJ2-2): SQTIHQWPATLVQPVGSPLSLECTVEGTSNPNLYWYRQAAGRGLQLLFYSVGIGQISSEVPQNLSASRPQDRQFILSSKKLLLSDSGFYLCAWTQSPEAGELFFGEGSRLTVL.

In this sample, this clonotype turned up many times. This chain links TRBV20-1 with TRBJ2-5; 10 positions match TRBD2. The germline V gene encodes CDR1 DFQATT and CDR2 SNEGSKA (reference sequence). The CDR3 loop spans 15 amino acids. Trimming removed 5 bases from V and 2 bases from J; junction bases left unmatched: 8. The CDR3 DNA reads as TGCAGTGCTCAGAGCGGGAGGGGTTCGCAAGAGACCCAGTACTTC. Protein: CSAQSGRGSQETQYF.

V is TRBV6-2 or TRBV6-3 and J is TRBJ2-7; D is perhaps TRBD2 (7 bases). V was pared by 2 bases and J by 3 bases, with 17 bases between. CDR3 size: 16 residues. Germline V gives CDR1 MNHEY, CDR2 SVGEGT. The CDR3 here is CASSYGGGGTFYEQYF. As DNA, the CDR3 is TGTGCCAGCAGTTACGGGGGCGGGGGTACTTTCTACGAGCAGTACTTC.

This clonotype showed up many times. The CDR3 here is CASSRTEGQGDQPQHF. In DNA, the CDR3 is TGTGCCAGCAGCCGCACCGAGGGACAGGGCGATCAGCCCCAGCATTTT. The genes are TRBV7-9 and TRBJ1-5; 9 bases map to TRBD1. CDR1 is SEHNR, CDR2 FQNEAQ, per germline (reference sequence). The junction had 10 bases not matched to a gene; V was cut back by 5 bases and J by 5 bases. The CDR3 consists of 16 residues.

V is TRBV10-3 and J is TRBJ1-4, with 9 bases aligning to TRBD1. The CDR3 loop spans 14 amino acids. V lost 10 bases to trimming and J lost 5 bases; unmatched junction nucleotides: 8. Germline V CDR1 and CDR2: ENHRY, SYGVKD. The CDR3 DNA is TGTGCCACCAGACCGGGACAGGGAAATGAAAAACTGTTTTTT. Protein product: CATRPGQGNEKLFF.

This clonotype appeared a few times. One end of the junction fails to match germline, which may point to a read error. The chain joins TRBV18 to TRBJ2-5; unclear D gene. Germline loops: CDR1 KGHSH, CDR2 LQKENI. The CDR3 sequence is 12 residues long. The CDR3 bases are TGTGCCAGCTCACCGCAGGCTGCAGATAAGGACTTC. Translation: CASSPQAADKDF.

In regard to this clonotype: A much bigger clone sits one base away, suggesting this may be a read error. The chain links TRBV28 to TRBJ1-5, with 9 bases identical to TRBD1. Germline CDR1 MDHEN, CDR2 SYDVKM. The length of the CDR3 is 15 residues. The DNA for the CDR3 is TGTGCCAGCAGTTTCGGGACAGGGAACAATCTGCCCCAGCATTTT. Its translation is CASSFGTGNNLPQHF.

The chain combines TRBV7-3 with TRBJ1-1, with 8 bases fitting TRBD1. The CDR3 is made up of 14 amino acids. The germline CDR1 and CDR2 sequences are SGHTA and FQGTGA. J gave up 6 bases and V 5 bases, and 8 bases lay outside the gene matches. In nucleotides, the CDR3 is TGTGCCAGCAGCCCGACGAGGACAGGGCCTGAAGCTTTCTTT. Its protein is CASSPTRTGPEAFF.